A single sample is the source of the 11 T cell receptor beta chains below, sequenced in a study of human CD8 memory T cell subsets. Sequencing libraries of TCR beta were made by UMI-labeled 5' RACE. TCRdb reprocessed the 5' RACE reads and reports one entry per CDR3 protein, with no DNA. The record lists thousands of distinct CDR3 sequences, of which the ten most abundant hold around 25%. Material for sequencing was CD8+ stem-like memory T cells (TSCM and TCM) sorted from PBMCs. Subset indicated: stem-like memory CD8 T cells (TSTEM), CCR7+ PD-1- TIGIT-. These receptors were obtained from a human donor in good health.

In terms of frequency, this clonotype is medium-sized. V is TRBV29-1 and J is TRBJ2-7. The length of the CDR3 is 13 residues. Per the germline V gene, CDR1 is SQVTM and CDR2 is ANQGSEA. The CDR3 sequence is CSVVLGYGYEQYF.

The gene calls are TRBV7-3 and TRBJ2-5; checking the TCRdb D call of TRBD2 is not possible without DNA. This CDR3 comprises 15 residues. CDR1 and CDR2 from the germline V gene are SGHTA and FQGTGA. CDR3 sequence: CASSLGSGSGETQYF.

This clonotype is labeled medium-sized based on frequency. The gene calls are TRBV4-1 and TRBJ2-2. This CDR3 is 13 amino acids long. The germline V gene has CDR1 MGHRA and CDR2 YSYEKL. CDR3 residues: CASSHVNTGELFF.

This chain connects TRBV6-5 to TRBJ2-5. Germline CDR1 and CDR2: MNHEY and SVGAGI. The CDR3 contains 14 residues. This CDR3 reads CASSYSRDVGTQYF.

The CDR3 sequence: CASSGAGAGTDTQYF. V is TRBV2 and J is TRBJ2-3. Germline V CDR1 and CDR2: SNHLY, FYNNEI. The CDR3 is 15 residues long.

This clonotype is labeled medium-sized based on frequency. The V and J genes are TRBV29-1 and TRBJ2-4. Germline V gene data show CDR1 as SQVTM and CDR2 as ANQGSEA. CDR3 length: 13 residues. CDR3 residues: CSALEQDKNIQYF.

The chain employs TRBV7-9 and TRBJ2-3. The CDR3 spans 14 residues. Looked up from germline, CDR1 is SEHNR and CDR2 is FQNEAQ (reference sequence). Here the CDR3 reads CASSLDGSPDTQYF.

This chain connects TRBV2 to TRBJ2-1; the TRBD1 assignment by TCRdb is unverifiable without DNA. The CDR3 spans 15 residues. Germline loops: CDR1 SNHLY, CDR2 FYNNEI. Here the CDR3 reads CASSQTGGDYNEQFF.

The chain's CDR3 is CASSPNSPTYNEQFF. V gene TRBV5-5 combines with J gene TRBJ2-1; the D call of TRBD1 rests on TCRdb alone, since no DNA is present to check it. Germline V CDR1 and CDR2: SGHKS, YYEKEE (reference sequence). The CDR3 has 15 residues.

Measured by frequency, this clonotype is medium-sized (0.01 to 0.1%). V is TRBV2 and J is TRBJ2-2; TCRdb outputs TRBD2, but without DNA this stays unchecked. CDR3 size: 17 residues. CDR1 and CDR2 from the germline V gene are SNHLY and FYNNEI. The CDR3 loop is CASSFPSGRANTGELFF.

The rearrangement links TRBV20-1 to TRBJ2-1. The CDR3 is made up of 13 amino acids. Looked up from germline, CDR1 is DFQATT and CDR2 is SNEGSKA (reference sequence). The CDR3: CSQRGIGSNEQFF.